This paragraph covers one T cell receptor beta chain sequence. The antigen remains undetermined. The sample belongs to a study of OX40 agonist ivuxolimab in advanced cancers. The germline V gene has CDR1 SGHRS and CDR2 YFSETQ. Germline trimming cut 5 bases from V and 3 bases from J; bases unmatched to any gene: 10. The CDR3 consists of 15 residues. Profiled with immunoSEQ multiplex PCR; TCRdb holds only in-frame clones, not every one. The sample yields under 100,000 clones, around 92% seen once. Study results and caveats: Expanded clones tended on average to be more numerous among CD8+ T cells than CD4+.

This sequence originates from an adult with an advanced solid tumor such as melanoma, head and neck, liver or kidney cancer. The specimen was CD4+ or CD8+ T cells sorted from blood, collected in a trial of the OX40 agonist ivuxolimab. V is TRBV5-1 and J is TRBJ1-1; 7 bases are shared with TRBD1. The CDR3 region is CASRNLQGSDTEAFF. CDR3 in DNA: TGCGCCAGCAGAAATCTACAGGGGTCCGACACTGAAGCTTTCTTT. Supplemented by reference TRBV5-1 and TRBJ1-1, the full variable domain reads KAGVTQTPRYLIKTRGQQVTLSCSPISGHRSVSWYQQTPGQGLQFLFEYFSETQRNKGNFPGRFSGRQFSNSRSEMNVSTLELGDSALYLCASRNLQGSDTEAFFGQGTRLTVV.